One sample yielded the 21 T cell receptor beta chains listed below, sequenced in a study of Graves' ophthalmopathy and Graves' hyperthyroidism listed by TCRdb under 2018. These reads were obtained on an Illumina HiSeq 2000. TCR beta CDR3 regions were amplified from RNA transcripts for repertoire sequencing. HTBI primers and the Qiagen OneStep RT-PCR kit were used in a first-round RT-PCR, which was followed by a second-round multiplex PCR, size selection and purification. TCRdb cleaned the public reads at Q25 with fastp, built clones with MiXCR and kept in-frame beta chains. Every CDR3 protein is listed once, alongside the most common genes and DNA of its rows. A total of around 1.1 million distinct CDR3 sequences appear in this sample, about two fifths of them only once. The ten largest account for 11% of the sample. The specimen sequenced was peripheral blood or thyroid tissue (not recorded which). The origin of the receptors is an adult man with Graves' hyperthyroidism.

This clonotype came up many times. The chain links TRBV12-3 or TRBV12-4 to TRBJ2-7; 7 bases are shared with TRBD2. CDR3 size: 12 residues. The J segment lost 9 bases and the V segment lost 6 bases, leaving 8 bases of the junction unmatched. In nucleotides, the CDR3 is TGTGCCAGCAGCCCCGACTGGGAGGGGCAGTACTTC. It yields the protein CASSPDWEGQYF.

This clonotype was observed many times. This chain uses TRBV7-9 with TRBJ1-2; D gene ambiguous. The germline gives CDR1 SEHNR, CDR2 FQNEAQ (reference sequence). V lost 1 base, J lost 8 bases, and 5 bases lay in between. This CDR3 region has 11 residues. The CDR3 here is CASSLVRGYTF. DNA for the CDR3: TGTGCCAGCAGCTTAGTGCGAGGCTACACCTTC.

This clonotype was counted ten times or more. The J gene is TRBJ2-5, the V gene TRBV12-3 or TRBV12-4; D may correspond to TRBD1 or TRBD2 (5 bases each). The CDR3 has 14 residues. V lost 5 bases and J lost 1, with 11 bases in between. Here the CDR3 DNA reads TGTGCCAGCAGTCTCCTGGGGACCCAAGAGACCCAGTACTTC. This codes for CASSLLGTQETQYF.

This clonotype was observed at least ten times. This chain uses TRBV12-3 or TRBV12-4 with TRBJ1-2; tentative D call: TRBD1 (5 bases). CDR3 length: 15 amino acids. V was shortened by 2 bases and J by 8 bases, with 18 bases between the two germline ends. As DNA, the CDR3 is TGTGCCAGCAGTTTATTGGCCCGAGTCAGGGACGGCTACACCTTC. It encodes CASSLLARVRDGYTF.

The rearrangement joins TRBV5-5 to TRBJ1-2, with D tentatively TRBD1 (6 bases). The length of the CDR3 is 15 residues. Germline CDR1 and CDR2: SGHKS and YYEKEE (reference sequence). The V and J ends lost 2 bases and 5 bases respectively, with 16 bases between them. The CDR3 loop reads CASSFAQGRGYGYTF. CDR3 DNA: TGTGCCAGCAGCTTCGCACAGGGCCGGGGGTATGGCTACACCTTC.

This clonotype appeared many times. V is TRBV12-3 or TRBV12-4 and J is TRBJ1-6; D perhaps matches TRBD1 (5 bases). This CDR3 contains 13 residues. Trimming removed 0 bases at V and 15 bases at J, with 12 bases between. CDR3 region: CASSLAGTPFLHF. The CDR3 coding sequence is TGTGCCAGCAGTTTAGCGGGGACTCCGTTCCTCCACTTT.

This chain joins TRBV11-2 and TRBJ2-2; D tentatively fits TRBD1 or TRBD2 (5 bases each). This CDR3 comprises 16 residues. The V gene's germline CDR1 is SGHAT and CDR2 FQNNGV. The V and J ends lost 1 base and 6 bases respectively, with 15 bases between them. The CDR3 nucleotides read TGTGCCAGCAGCTTAGTGGGGGTTATAAGCCCCGGGGAGCTGTTTTTT. This encodes CASSLVGVISPGELFF.

The J gene is TRBJ1-1, the V gene TRBV29-1; TRBD1 might be the D (5 bases). Trimming removed 1 base at V and 10 bases at J, with 22 bases between. Germline-derived CDR1 and CDR2 are SQVTM and ANQGSEA. This CDR3 is 15 amino acids long. The CDR3 reads CSVEVRAGRFRGAFF. CDR3 in DNA: TGCAGCGTTGAAGTGAGGGCAGGGAGGTTCCGGGGAGCTTTCTTT.

This clonotype was seen at least ten times. The chain recombines TRBV11-2 with TRBJ1-2, with TRBD1 as a possible D gene (5 bases). V was pared by 5 bases and J by 2 bases, with 9 bases between. The germline V gene encodes CDR1 SGHAT and CDR2 FQNNGV. The CDR3 loop spans 13 amino acids. The CDR3 protein is CASSQQDNYGYTF. Written as DNA, the CDR3 is TGTGCCAGCAGCCAACAGGACAACTATGGCTACACCTTC.

The rearrangement joins TRBV14 to TRBJ1-5; D is undetermined. Germline lookup yields CDR1 SGHDN and CDR2 FVKESK. The CDR3 runs to 13 residues. V lost 4 bases and J 8 bases, leaving 12 bases between the germline ends. In DNA form, the CDR3 reads TGTGCCAGCAGCCTCTCAAGGAATAAGCCCCAGCATTTT. Protein sequence: CASSLSRNKPQHF. Full variable domain (outside the CDR3, taken from reference TRBV14 and TRBJ1-5): EAGVTQFPSHSVIEKGQTVTLRCDPISGHDNLYWYRRVMGKEIKFLLHFVKESKQDESGMPNNRFLAERTGGTYSTLKVQPAELEDSGVYFCASSLSRNKPQHFGDGTRLSIL.

The gene calls are TRBV7-2 and TRBJ1-2, with a possible D match to TRBD1 (5 bases). This CDR3 has 15 amino acids. Germline CDR1 SGHTA, CDR2 FQGNSA. Trimming stripped 9 bases from V and 6 bases from J, with 23 bases between. Here the CDR3 reads CARQVYYITGHGYTF. CDR3 coding DNA: TGTGCCAGACAGGTATACTATATTACTGGTCATGGCTACACCTTC. Looking up the rest from reference TRBV7-2 and TRBJ1-2 gives the full variable domain: GAGVSQSPSNKVTEKGKDVELRCDPISGHTALYWYRQSLGQGLEFLIYFQGNSAPDKSGLPSDRFSAERTGGSVSTLTIQRTQQEDSAVYLCARQVYYITGHGYTFGSGTRLTVV.

This clonotype occurred many times. This sequence joins TRBV9 and TRBJ1-6; D gene unclear. Trimming removed 3 bases from V and 6 bases from J, with 16 bases in between. The CDR3 contains 16 residues. CDR1 SGDLS and CDR2 YYNGEE come from the germline V gene. The CDR3 DNA is TGTGCCAGCAGCGAAACGGGCCATACCGGTAATTCACCCCTCCACTTT. Translating it yields CASSETGHTGNSPLHF.

This clonotype was recorded at least ten times. The chain combines TRBV20-1 with TRBJ1-1; no definite D call. Germline values: CDR1 DFQATT, CDR2 SNEGSKA (reference sequence). With 2 bases removed from V and 8 bases from J, the gap between germline ends came to 6 bases. This CDR3 contains 10 residues. The CDR3 bases are TGCAGTGCTAGATTGTTAGAAGCTTTCTTT. Amino acid sequence: CSARLLEAFF.

The rearrangement joins TRBV11-2 to TRBJ2-5; 13 bases agree with TRBD2. The germline V gene encodes CDR1 SGHAT and CDR2 FQNNGV. The CDR3 runs 16 residues. The J segment lost 2 bases and the V segment lost 5 bases, leaving 5 bases of the junction unmatched. CDR3 protein: CASSAPGLAGQETQYF. DNA of the CDR3: TGTGCCAGCAGCGCTCCGGGACTAGCGGGACAAGAGACCCAGTACTTC.

About this clonotype: A single base separates this from a much larger clone, so it may be a read error. The CDR3 DNA sequence: TGTGCCAGCAGCTTAGGGGGTATGGGGGAGACCCAGTACTTC. This sequence encodes CASSLGGMGETQYF. The rearrangement joins TRBV5-5 to TRBJ2-5, with D possibly TRBD1 on 6 matching bases. V lost 2 bases and J 5 bases, leaving 13 bases between the germline ends. Germline assignment: CDR1 SGHKS and CDR2 YYEKEE (reference sequence). This CDR3 has 14 amino acids.

This clonotype was found many times. The rearrangement joins TRBV29-1 to TRBJ2-5, with a possible D match to TRBD2 (6 bases). Germline loops: CDR1 SQVTM, CDR2 ANQGSEA. The CDR3 length is 15 residues. V lost 1 base to trimming and J lost 0 bases, with 12 bases between them. The CDR3 DNA follows: TGCAGCGTTGAAGGTGGAGGGTGGTACCAAGAGACCCAGTACTTC. Translation: CSVEGGGWYQETQYF.

This clonotype was seen more than once but under ten times. The V call is TRBV20-1, the J call TRBJ1-1; 7 bases match TRBD1. This CDR3 has 15 residues. The J segment lost 9 bases and the V segment lost 0 bases, leaving 13 bases of the junction unmatched. Looked up from germline, CDR1 is DFQATT and CDR2 is SNEGSKA (reference sequence). The CDR3 sequence is CSARDPKGQMLKAFF. The CDR3 DNA is TGCAGTGCTAGAGATCCAAAGGGACAGATGCTGAAAGCTTTCTTT.

The chain has TRBV10-3 and TRBJ2-5, with D unresolved. The V gene lost 2 bases and the J gene lost 1 base, with 8 bases spanning the gap. The length of the CDR3 is 14 residues. Germline assignment: CDR1 ENHRY and CDR2 SYGVKD. The CDR3 spells CAISEPGFQETQYF. The CDR3 DNA follows: TGTGCCATCAGTGAGCCGGGCTTCCAAGAGACCCAGTACTTC.

Worth noting for this clonotype: Given a much more abundant clone one base away, this may be a read error. The chain carries TRBV5-1 and TRBJ1-4; D is perhaps TRBD1 (6 bases). CDR3 size: 14 residues. From germline, CDR1 is SGHRS and CDR2 YFSETQ. The CDR3 sequence is CASSSYTGSGKLFF. The CDR3 nucleotides read TGTGCCAGCAGCTCTTACACAGGGAGTGGAAAACTGTTTTTT.

This clonotype was detected many times. The chain has TRBV7-9 and TRBJ1-2; no firm D call. V lost 9 bases to trimming and J lost 2 bases, with 13 bases between them. This CDR3 contains 13 residues. Germline CDR1 reads SEHNR; CDR2 reads FQNEAQ (reference sequence). The chain's CDR3 is CASSPGSNYGYTF. The CDR3 coding sequence is TGTGCCAGTAGCCCGGGATCCAACTATGGCTACACCTTC.

This clonotype was found once. One end of the junction fails to match germline, which may point to a read error. DNA of the CDR3: TGTGCCAGCAGTTACTATCCAGAGGGCAACTATGGCTACACCTTC. Translating gives CASSYYPEGNYGYTF. The chain combines TRBV10-3 with TRBJ1-2; D call uncertain. Germline loops: CDR1 ENHRY, CDR2 SYGVKD. The CDR3 extends over 15 amino acids.